A single sample gave rise to the 15 T cell receptor beta chains below, sequenced in a study of T cells after posttransplantation cyclophosphamide. Clones were read by immunoSEQ multiplex PCR, and TCRdb kept only the in-frame ones, dropping some. The sample has tens of thousands of clones, none seen only once. The sample comprised PBMCs. These receptors were taken from a young woman in good health and a related stem cell transplant donor.

This clone was counted many times. The genes are TRBV24-1 and TRBJ1-2; 7 bases match TRBD1. The junction had 9 bases not matched to a gene; V was cut back by 9 bases and J by 3 bases. CDR3 size: 14 residues. Germline V gives CDR1 KGHDR, CDR2 SFDVKD. The CDR3 sequence: CATSEGGRDYGYTF. CDR3 in DNA: TGTGCCACCTCTGAAGGGGGCAGGGACTATGGCTACACCTTC.

This clone was counted many times. Written as DNA, the CDR3 is TGTGCCAGCAGCCGCCGGGTCGACACTGAAGCTTTCTTT. As protein: CASSRRVDTEAFF. The chain uses TRBV7-2 and TRBJ1-1, with unresolved D. With 5 bases removed from V and 3 bases from J, the gap between germline ends came to 10 bases. Germline CDR1 SGHTA, CDR2 FQGNSA. The CDR3 has 13 residues.

V usage is TRBV6-2 or TRBV6-3 and J usage is TRBJ2-5, with 12 bases matching TRBD2. From germline, CDR1 is MNHEY and CDR2 SVGEGT. This CDR3 comprises 15 residues. The V and J ends lost 5 bases and 6 bases, in that order; junction bases with no gene match: 7. The CDR3 spells CASSIPSGGAKTQYF. CDR3 bases: TGTGCCAGCAGTATCCCTAGCGGGGGGGCGAAGACCCAGTACTTC.

Ten or more counts support this clone. The chain joins TRBV11-2 to TRBJ1-2, with TRBD1 matching 7 bases. The V and J ends lost 5 bases and 8 bases, in that order; junction bases with no gene match: 14. Germline values: CDR1 SGHAT, CDR2 FQNNGV. There are 15 residues in the CDR3. DNA of the CDR3: TGTGCCAGCAGCCCCGGTGGGTCCAGGGGGTACGGCTACACCTTC. It translates to CASSPGGSRGYGYTF.

The J gene is TRBJ1-5, the V gene TRBV9, with D perhaps matching TRBD1 (6 bases). V was cut by 0 bases and J by 4 bases, with 11 bases left in between. Germline values: CDR1 SGDLS, CDR2 YYNGEE. The CDR3 is 15 residues long. Here the CDR3 DNA reads TGTGCCAGCAGCGTAGATGGACAGAGAAATCAGCCCCAGCATTTT. It is translated as CASSVDGQRNQPQHF.

In its sample, this clone was seen a few times. V is TRBV28 and J is TRBJ1-2, with 7 nucleotides matching TRBD1. The CDR3 sequence is 12 residues long. From germline, CDR1 is MDHEN and CDR2 SYDVKM. V shed 5 bases, J shed 3 bases, and the junction held 0 bases outside the gene matches. CDR3 protein: CASSTGDYGYTF. Written as DNA, the CDR3 is TGTGCCAGCAGTACAGGGGACTATGGCTACACCTTC.

This clone was counted at least ten times. The CDR3 region is CASSRGLQIQEQFF. DNA for the CDR3: TGTGCCAGCAGCCGGGGACTACAGATACAGGAGCAGTTCTTC. The rearrangement joins TRBV5-4 to TRBJ2-1; 7 nucleotides agree with TRBD2. CDR1 and CDR2 from the germline V gene are SGHNT and YYREEE (reference sequence). The CDR3 has 14 residues. Unmatched junction bases numbered 11, after V lost 4 bases and J lost 10 bases.

This clone was counted many times. The V gene is TRBV29-1, the J gene TRBJ1-3; D is perhaps TRBD1 (5 bases). Germline CDR1 SQVTM, CDR2 ANQGSEA. V was trimmed by 3 bases and J by 3 bases, leaving 6 bases between them. This CDR3 is built from 12 residues. This CDR3 is CSVDQGGNTIYF. Here the CDR3 DNA reads TGCAGCGTTGACCAGGGTGGAAACACCATATATTTT.

This clone was seen many times. This sequence joins TRBV4-3 and TRBJ2-3; 7 positions agree with TRBD1. The V gene's germline CDR1 is LGHNA and CDR2 YSLEER. V gave up 3 bases and J gave up 1 base; unmatched junction bases: 4. This CDR3 spans 15 amino acids. The CDR3: CASSHDRERTDTQYF. As DNA, the CDR3 is TGCGCCAGCAGCCATGACAGGGAGCGCACAGATACGCAGTATTTT.

This clone was observed at least ten times. V gene TRBV5-5 combines with J gene TRBJ1-5; maybe TRBD1 (5 bases). V was clipped by 4 bases and J by 2 bases, with 13 bases between them. CDR1 and CDR2 from the germline V gene are SGHKS and YYEKEE (reference sequence). The CDR3 sequence is 15 residues long. The chain's CDR3 is CASSPAGVGNQPQHF. DNA for the CDR3: TGTGCCAGCAGCCCGGCGGGGGTCGGCAATCAGCCCCAGCATTTT.

This clone has at least ten counts. The CDR3 nucleotides are TGTGCCAGCAGCTTAGCGTCCGTGAACACTGAAGCTTTCTTT. Its translation: CASSLASVNTEAFF. This chain uses TRBV11-2 with TRBJ1-1; no definite D call. With 1 base removed from V and 0 bases from J, the gap between germline ends came to 6 bases. The CDR3 runs 14 residues. CDR1 is SGHAT, CDR2 FQNNGV, per germline.

This clone was seen ten or more times. This rearrangement joins TRBV24-1 to TRBJ1-3; weak D call: TRBD1 (6 bases). The CDR3 covers 12 residues. Trimming removed 6 bases at V and 9 bases at J, with 11 bases between. Germline V lookup: CDR1 KGHDR, CDR2 SFDVKD. The CDR3 loop reads CATSTGSGTIYF. CDR3 coding DNA: TGTGCCACCAGTACAGGGAGTGGCACCATATATTTT.

This clone was counted many times. The gene calls are TRBV2 and TRBJ2-5; 9 nucleotides align to TRBD1. The CDR3 runs 16 residues. Germline V lookup: CDR1 SNHLY, CDR2 FYNNEI. V lost 8 bases, J lost 9 bases, and 19 bases stayed unmatched. The CDR3: CASRGQGSLKMGAQYF. CDR3 in DNA: TGTGCCAGCCGCGGACAGGGGTCCCTCAAGATGGGCGCCCAGTACTTC.

This clone was recorded at least ten times. The chain joins TRBV7-9 to TRBJ2-5; no reliable D call. Germline CDR1 and CDR2: SEHNR and FQNEAQ (reference sequence). Trimming stripped 0 bases from V and 2 bases from J, with 7 bases between. The CDR3 is 14 amino acids. The CDR3 DNA sequence: TGTGCCAGCAGCTTAGCTTCGGGTCAAGAGACCCAGTACTTC. Translating gives CASSLASGQETQYF.

This clone was seen repeatedly, ten times or more. V is TRBV12-3 or TRBV12-4 and J is TRBJ2-7; D is perhaps TRBD1 (6 bases). Trimming stripped 3 bases from V and 2 bases from J, with 11 bases between. This CDR3 spans 14 amino acids. CDR3 amino acids: CASSLGQGTYEQYF. The CDR3 bases are TGTGCCAGCAGTTTGGGGCAGGGGACCTACGAGCAGTACTTC.